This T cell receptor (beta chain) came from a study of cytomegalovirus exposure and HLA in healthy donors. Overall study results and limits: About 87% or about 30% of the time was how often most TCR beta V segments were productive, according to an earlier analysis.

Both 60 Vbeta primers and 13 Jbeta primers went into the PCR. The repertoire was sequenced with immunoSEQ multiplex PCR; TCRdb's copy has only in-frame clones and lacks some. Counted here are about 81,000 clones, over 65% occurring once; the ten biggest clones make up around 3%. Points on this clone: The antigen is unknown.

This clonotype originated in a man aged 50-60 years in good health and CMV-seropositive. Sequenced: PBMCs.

DNA of the CDR3: TGTGCCAGTAGAGTGACAGACACGGGTAATACGCAGTATTTT. Translation: CASRVTDTGNTQYF. The genes are TRBV19 and TRBJ2-3; D is perhaps TRBD1 (5 bases). Trimming pared 6 bases from V and 7 bases from J, leaving 17 bases between. Looked up from germline, CDR1 is LNHDA and CDR2 is SQIVND (reference sequence). This CDR3 is 14 amino acids long.